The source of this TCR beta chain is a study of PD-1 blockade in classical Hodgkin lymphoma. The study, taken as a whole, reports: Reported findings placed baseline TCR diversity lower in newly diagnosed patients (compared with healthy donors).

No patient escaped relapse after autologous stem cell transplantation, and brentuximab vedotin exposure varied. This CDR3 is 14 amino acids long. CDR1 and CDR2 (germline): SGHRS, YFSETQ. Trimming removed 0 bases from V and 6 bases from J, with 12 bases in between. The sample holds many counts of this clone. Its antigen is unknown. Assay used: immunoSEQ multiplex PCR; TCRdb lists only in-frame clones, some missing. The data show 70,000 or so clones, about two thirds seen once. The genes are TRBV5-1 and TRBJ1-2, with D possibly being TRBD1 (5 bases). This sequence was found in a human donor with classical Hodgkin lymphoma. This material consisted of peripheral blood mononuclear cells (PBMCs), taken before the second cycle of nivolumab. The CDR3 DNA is TGCGCCAGCAGCTTGGAGGGGCGCATGGATGGCTACACCTTC. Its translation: CASSLEGRMDGYTF.